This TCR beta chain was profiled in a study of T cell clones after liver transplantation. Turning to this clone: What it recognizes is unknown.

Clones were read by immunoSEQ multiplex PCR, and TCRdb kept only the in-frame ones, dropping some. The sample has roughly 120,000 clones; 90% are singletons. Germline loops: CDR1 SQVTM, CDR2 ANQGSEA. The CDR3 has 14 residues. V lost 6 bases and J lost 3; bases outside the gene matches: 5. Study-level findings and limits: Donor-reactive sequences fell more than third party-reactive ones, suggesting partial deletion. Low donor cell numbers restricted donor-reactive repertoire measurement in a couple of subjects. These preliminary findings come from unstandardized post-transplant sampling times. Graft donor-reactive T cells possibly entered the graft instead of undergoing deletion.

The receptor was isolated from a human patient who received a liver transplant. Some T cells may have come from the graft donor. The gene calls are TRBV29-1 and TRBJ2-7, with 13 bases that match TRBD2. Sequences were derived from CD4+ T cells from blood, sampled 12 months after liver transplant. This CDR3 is CSVTGLAGVYEQYF. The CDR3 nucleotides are TGCAGCGTAACAGGACTAGCGGGAGTCTACGAGCAGTACTTC.